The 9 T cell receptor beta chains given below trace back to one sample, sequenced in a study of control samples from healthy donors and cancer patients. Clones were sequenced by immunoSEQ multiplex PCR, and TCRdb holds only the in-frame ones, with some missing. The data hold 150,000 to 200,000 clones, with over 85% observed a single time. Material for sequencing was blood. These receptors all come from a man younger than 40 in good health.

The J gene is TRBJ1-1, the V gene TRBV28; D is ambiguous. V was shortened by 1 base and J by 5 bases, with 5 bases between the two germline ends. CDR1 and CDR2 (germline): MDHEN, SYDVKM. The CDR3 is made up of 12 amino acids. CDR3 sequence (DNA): TGTGCCAGCAGTTTATTAGGAACTGAAGCTTTCTTT. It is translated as CASSLLGTEAFF.

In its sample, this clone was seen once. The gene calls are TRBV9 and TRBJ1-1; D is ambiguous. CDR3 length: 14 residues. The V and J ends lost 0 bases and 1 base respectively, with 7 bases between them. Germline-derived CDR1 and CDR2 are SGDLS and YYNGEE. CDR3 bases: TGTGCCAGCAGCGTAGAGCTAGAGAACACTGAAGCTTTCTTT. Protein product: CASSVELENTEAFF.

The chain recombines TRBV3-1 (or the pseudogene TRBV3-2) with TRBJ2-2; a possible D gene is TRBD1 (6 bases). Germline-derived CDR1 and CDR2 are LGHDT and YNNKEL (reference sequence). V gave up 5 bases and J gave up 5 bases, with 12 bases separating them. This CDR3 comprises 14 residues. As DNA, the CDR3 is TGTGCCAGCAGCGGTTCCACAGGGACCGGGGAGCTGTTTTTT. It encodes CASSGSTGTGELFF.

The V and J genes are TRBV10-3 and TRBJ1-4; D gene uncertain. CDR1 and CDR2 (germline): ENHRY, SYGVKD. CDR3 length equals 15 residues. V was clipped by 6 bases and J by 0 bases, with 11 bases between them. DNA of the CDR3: TGTGCCATCAGGGACTCTCTTACAACTAATGAAAAACTGTTTTTT. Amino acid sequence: CAIRDSLTTNEKLFF.

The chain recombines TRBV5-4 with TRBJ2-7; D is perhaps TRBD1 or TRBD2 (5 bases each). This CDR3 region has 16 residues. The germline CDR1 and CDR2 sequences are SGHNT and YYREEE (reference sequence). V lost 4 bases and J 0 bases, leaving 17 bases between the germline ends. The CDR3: CASSPGGGTSSYEQYF. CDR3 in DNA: TGTGCCAGCAGCCCTGGTGGGGGAACTAGCTCCTACGAGCAGTACTTC.

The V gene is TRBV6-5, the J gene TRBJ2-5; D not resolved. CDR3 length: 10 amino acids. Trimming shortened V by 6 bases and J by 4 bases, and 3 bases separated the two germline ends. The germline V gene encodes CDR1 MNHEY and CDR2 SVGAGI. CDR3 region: CASRRETQYF. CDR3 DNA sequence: TGTGCCAGCAGGCGAGAGACCCAGTACTTC.

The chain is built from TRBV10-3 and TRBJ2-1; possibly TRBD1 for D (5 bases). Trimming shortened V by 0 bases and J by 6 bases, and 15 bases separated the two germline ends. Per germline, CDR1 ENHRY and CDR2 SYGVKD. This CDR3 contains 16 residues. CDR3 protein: CAISESTLAGLNEQFF. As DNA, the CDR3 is TGTGCCATCAGTGAGTCGACTCTGGCAGGGCTCAATGAGCAGTTCTTC.

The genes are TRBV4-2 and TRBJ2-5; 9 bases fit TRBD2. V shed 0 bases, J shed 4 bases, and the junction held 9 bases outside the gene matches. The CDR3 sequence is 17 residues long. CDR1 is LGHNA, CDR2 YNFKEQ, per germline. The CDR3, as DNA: TGTGCCAGCAGCCAAGACGGTGCGGGGGGGAGGGGAGAGACCCAGTACTTC. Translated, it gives CASSQDGAGGRGETQYF.

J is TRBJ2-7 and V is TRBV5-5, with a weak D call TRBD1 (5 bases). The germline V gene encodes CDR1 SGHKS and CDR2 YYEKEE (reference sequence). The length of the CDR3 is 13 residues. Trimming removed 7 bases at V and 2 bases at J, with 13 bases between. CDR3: CASGRWGAYEQYF. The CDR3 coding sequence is TGTGCCAGCGGCCGATGGGGCGCCTACGAGCAGTACTTC. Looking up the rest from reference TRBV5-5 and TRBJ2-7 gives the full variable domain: DAGVTQSPTHLIKTRGQQVTLRCSPISGHKSVSWYQQVLGQGPQFIFQYYEKEERGRGNFPDRFSARQFPNYSSELNVNALLLGDSALYLCASGRWGAYEQYFGPGTRLTVT.